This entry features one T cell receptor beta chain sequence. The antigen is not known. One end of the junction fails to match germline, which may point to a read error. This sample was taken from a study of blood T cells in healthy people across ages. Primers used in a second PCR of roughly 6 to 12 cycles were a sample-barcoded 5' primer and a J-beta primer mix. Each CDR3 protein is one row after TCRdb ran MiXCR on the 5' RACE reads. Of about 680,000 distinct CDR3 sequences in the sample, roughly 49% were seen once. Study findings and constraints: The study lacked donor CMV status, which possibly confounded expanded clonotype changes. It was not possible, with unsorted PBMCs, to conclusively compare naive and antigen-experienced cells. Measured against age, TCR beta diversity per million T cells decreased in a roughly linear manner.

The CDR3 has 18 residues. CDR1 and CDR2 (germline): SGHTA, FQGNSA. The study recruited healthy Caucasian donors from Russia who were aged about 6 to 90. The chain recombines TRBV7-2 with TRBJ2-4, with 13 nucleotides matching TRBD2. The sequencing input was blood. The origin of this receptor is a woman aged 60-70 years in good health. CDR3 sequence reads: CAGSSGLAGPRAKNIQYF. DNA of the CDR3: TGTGCCGGCAGTTCGGGACTAGCGGGACCTCGAGCCAAAAACATTCAGTACTTC.